The count of the clone carrying this T cell receptor (beta chain) is one. These data come from a study of OX40 agonist ivuxolimab in advanced cancers. Assay: immunoSEQ multiplex PCR; the TCRdb copy retains only in-frame clones and omits some. The sample includes approximately 35,000 clones, about nine tenths of them seen just once. Here the sequenced sample was CD4+ or CD8+ T cells sorted from blood, taken in a trial of the OX40 agonist ivuxolimab. The receptor's source is an adult with an advanced solid tumor such as melanoma, head and neck, liver or kidney cancer.

This CDR3 is CASSIQLLAGYTGELFF. CDR3 DNA sequence: TGTGCCAGTAGTATCCAGCTGCTAGCGGGATACACCGGGGAGCTGTTTTTT. This sequence joins TRBV19 and TRBJ2-2, with TRBD2 identical over 9 bases. Germline V lookup: CDR1 LNHDA, CDR2 SQIVND (reference sequence). The CDR3 sequence is 17 residues long. V gave up 3 bases and J gave up 3 bases; unmatched junction bases: 8.